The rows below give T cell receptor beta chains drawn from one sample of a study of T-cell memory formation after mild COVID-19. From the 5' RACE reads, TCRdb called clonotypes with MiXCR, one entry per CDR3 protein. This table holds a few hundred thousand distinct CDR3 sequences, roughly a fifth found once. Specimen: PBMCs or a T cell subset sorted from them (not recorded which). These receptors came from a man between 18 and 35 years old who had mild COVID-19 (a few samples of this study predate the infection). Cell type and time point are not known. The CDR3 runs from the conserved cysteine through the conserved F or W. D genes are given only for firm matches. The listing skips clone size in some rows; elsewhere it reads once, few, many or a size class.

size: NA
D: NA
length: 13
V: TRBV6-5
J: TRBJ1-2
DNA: TGTGCCAGCAGTCCACGGACCAGTGGGGGCTACACCTTC
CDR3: CASSPRTSGGYTF

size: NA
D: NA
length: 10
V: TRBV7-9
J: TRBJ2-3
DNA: TGTGCCAGCGATCAAGATACGCAGTATTTT
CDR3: CASDQDTQYF

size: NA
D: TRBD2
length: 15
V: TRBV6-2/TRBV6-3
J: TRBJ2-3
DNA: TGTGCCAGCAGTTACTCCGGGACTAGCGGAGATACGCAGTATTTT
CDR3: CASSYSGTSGDTQYF

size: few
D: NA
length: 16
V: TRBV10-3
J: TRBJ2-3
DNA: TGTGCCATCAGTGAGCGCGGTAGGAGCATAACAGATACGCAGTATTTT
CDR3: CAISERGRSITDTQYF

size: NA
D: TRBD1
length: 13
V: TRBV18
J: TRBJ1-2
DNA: TGTGCCAGCTCACGGAGGGACAGGGAGGTCTACACCTTC
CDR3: CASSRRDREVYTF

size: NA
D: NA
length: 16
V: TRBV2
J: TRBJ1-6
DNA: TGTGCCAGCAGGGTCGGCTCCAGCTCCTATAATTCACCCCTCCACTTT
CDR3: CASRVGSSSYNSPLHF

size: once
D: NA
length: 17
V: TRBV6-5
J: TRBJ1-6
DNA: TGTGCCAGCAGTTACTCACAGGTTGGCTGGTTGAATTCACCCCTCCACTTT
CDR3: CASSYSQVGWLNSPLHF

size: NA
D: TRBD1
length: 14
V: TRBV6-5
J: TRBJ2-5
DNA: TGTGCCAGCAAAGGCCAGACCAGGGGGGAGACCCAGTACTTC
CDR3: CASKGQTRGETQYF

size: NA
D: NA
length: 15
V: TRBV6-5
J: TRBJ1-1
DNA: TGTGCCAGCAGTTACGGTTGGGGCGGCGGCACTGAAGCTTTCTTT
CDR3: CASSYGWGGGTEAFF

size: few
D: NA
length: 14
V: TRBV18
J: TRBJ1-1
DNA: TGTGCCAGCTCGCCCCCTCGGATTTTCGCTGAAGCTTTCTTT
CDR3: CASSPPRIFAEAFF

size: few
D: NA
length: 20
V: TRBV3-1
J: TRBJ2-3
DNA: TGTGCCAGCAGCCAAGATCTCCGAATCTCTCCGGGGCGGGGCAGAGATACGCAGTATTTT
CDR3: CASSQDLRISPGRGRDTQYF

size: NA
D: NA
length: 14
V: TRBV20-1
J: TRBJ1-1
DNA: TGCAGTGCTAGAGGGTGGACCTTGAACACTGAAGCTTTCTTT
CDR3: CSARGWTLNTEAFF

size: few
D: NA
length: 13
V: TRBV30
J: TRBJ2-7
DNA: TGTGCCTGGAGTGCTGGCACTTCCTACGAGCAGTACTTC
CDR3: CAWSAGTSYEQYF

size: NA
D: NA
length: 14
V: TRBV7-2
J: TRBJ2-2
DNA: TGTGCCAGCAGCCGAAGGGGGGGTTCCGGGGAGCTGTTTTTT
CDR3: CASSRRGGSGELFF

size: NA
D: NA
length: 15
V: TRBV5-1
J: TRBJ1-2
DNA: TGCGCCAGCAGCTTGGCCATCGGCAGTCACTATGGCTACACCTTC
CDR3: CASSLAIGSHYGYTF

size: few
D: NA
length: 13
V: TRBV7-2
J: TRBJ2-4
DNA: TGTGCCAGCAGGTACAGGGCCAGTGACATTCAGTACTTC
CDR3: CASRYRASDIQYF

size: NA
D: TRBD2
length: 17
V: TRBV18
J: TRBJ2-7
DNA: TGTGCCAGCACGACAGGACTAGCGGGGGGGAACCCCCACGAGCAGTACTTC
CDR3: CASTTGLAGGNPHEQYF

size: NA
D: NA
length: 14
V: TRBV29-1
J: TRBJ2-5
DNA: TGCAGCGTTGAACCTCGCGGAGTCCAAGAGACCCAGTACTTC
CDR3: CSVEPRGVQETQYF

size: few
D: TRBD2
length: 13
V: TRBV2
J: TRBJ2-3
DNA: TGTGGTACCTCCCTCCTAGCGGGAGATACGCAGTATTTT
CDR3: CGTSLLAGDTQYF

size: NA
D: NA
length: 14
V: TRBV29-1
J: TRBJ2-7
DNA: TGCAGCGTGAGGGGCGGTGAGGGAGCCTACGAGCAGTACTTC
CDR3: CSVRGGEGAYEQYF

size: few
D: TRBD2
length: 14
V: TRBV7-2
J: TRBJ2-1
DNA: TGTGCCAGCAGCTTATTGGCGGGGGGGACTGAGCAGTTCTTC
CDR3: CASSLLAGGTEQFF

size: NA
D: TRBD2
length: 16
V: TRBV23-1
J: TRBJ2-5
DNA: TGCGCCGCCATACGGCTGGGACTAGCGCACCAAGAGACCCAGTACTTC
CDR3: CAAIRLGLAHQETQYF

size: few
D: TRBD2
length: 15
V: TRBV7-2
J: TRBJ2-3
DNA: TGTGCCAGCAGCTTAGCGCGGGGGGATATGAATACGCAGTATTTT
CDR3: CASSLARGDMNTQYF

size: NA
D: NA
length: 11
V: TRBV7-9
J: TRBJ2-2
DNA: TGTGCCAGCAGAGGACAATTTAAGCTGTTTTTT
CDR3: CASRGQFKLFF

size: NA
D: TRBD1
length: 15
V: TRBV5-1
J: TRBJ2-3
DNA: TGCGCCAGCAGCTTGGGGGACAGGGGGCCCGATACGCAGTATTTT
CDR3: CASSLGDRGPDTQYF

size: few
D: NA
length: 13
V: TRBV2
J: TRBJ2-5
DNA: TGTGCCAGCAACCCCCAGGGACAAGAGACCCAGTACTTC
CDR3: CASNPQGQETQYF

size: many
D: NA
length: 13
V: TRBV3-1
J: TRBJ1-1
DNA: TGTGCCAGCAGCCCTTTGGTTGGCACTGAAGCTTTCTTT
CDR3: CASSPLVGTEAFF

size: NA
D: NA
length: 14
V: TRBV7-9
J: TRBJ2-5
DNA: TGTGCCAGCAGCCTCGACCAGGGGACGGAGACCCAGTACTTC
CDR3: CASSLDQGTETQYF

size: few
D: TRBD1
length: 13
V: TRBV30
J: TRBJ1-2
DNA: TGTGCCCGAACGAGTACTGACAGGGGCGGCTACACCTTC
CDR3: CARTSTDRGGYTF

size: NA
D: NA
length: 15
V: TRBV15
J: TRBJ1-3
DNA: TGTGCCACCAGCCGAGATCCGGGCCCAGGAAACACCATATATTTT
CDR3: CATSRDPGPGNTIYF

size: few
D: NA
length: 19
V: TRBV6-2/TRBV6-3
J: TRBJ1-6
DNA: TGTGCCAGCAGTTACTGGTACCGCCAGGAGAGCTCCTATAATTCACCCCTCCACTTT
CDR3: CASSYWYRQESSYNSPLHF

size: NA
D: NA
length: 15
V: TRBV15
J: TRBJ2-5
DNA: TGTGCCACCAGCAGAGAGGGGGGGCAGCAAGAGACCCAGTACTTC
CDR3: CATSREGGQQETQYF

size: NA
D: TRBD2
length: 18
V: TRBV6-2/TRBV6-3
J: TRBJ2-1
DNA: TGTGCCAGCAGTTTCACCGCCTCAGCGGGGAGAAGGTACAATGAGCAGTTCTTC
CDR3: CASSFTASAGRRYNEQFF

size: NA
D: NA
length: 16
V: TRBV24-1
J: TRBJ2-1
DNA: TGTGCCACCAGTGATTTGGAGGGCTTGGCGGTCCATGAGCAGTTCTTC
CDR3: CATSDLEGLAVHEQFF

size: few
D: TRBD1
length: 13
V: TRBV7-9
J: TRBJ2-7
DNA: TGTGCCAGCAGCCCGACAGGGTTGGGCGAGCAGTACTTC
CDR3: CASSPTGLGEQYF

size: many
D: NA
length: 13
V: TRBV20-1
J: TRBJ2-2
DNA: TGCAGTGCTAGAGTTATAAACACCGGGGAGCTGTTTTTT
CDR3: CSARVINTGELFF

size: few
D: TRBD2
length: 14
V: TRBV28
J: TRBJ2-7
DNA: TGTGCCAGCATCGGCGGGGGTCCCCTCTACGAGCAGTACTTC
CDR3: CASIGGGPLYEQYF

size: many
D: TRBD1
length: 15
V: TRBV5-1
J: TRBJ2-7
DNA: TGCGCCAGCCACCCCGGGACAGGGGTCCCCTACGAGCAGTACTTC
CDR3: CASHPGTGVPYEQYF

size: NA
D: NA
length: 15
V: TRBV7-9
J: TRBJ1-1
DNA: TGTGCCAGCAGCCCGGACAGCCCCTGGAACACTGAAGCTTTCTTT
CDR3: CASSPDSPWNTEAFF

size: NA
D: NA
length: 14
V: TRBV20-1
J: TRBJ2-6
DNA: TGCAGTGCTCGCGGAGCCTCTGGGGCCAACGTCCTGACTTTC
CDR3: CSARGASGANVLTF

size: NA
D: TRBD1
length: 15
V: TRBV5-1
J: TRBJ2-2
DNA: TGCGCCAGCAGCTCCGGACAGGGGGCTTACGGGGAGCTGTTTTTT
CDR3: CASSSGQGAYGELFF

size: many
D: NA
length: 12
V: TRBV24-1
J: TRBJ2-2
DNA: TGTGCCACCAGTGATTCAGCCGGGGAGCTGTTTTTT
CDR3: CATSDSAGELFF

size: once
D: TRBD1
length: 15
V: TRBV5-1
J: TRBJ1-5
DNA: TGCGCCAGCAGCTCAACAGGGGCGGAGAGTCAGCCCCAGCATTTT
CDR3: CASSSTGAESQPQHF

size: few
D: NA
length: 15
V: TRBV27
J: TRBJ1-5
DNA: TGTGCCAGCAGTTTTTTAGGAGCGAGCAATCAGCCCCAGCATTTT
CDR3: CASSFLGASNQPQHF

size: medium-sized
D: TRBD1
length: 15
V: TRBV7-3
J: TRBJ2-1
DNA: TGTGCCAGCAGTCCCGGGACAGGGGGCTACAATGAGCAGTTCTTC
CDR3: CASSPGTGGYNEQFF

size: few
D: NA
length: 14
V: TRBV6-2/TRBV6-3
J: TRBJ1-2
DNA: TGTGCCAGCAGCTTTGCGGGGGACTCCTATGGCTACACCTTC
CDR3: CASSFAGDSYGYTF

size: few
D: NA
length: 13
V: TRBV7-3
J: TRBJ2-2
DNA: TGTGCCAGCAGCCCCGCGCTTGACGGGGAGCTGTTTTTT
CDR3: CASSPALDGELFF

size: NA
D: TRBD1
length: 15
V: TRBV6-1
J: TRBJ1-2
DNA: TGTGCCAGCAGGGTTGACAGGGGGCCAGGCTATGGCTACACCTTC
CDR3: CASRVDRGPGYGYTF

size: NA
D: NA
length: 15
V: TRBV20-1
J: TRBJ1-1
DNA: TGCAGTGCTAGGGATTCTACCGCTGGGGGGACTGAAGCTTTCTTT
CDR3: CSARDSTAGGTEAFF

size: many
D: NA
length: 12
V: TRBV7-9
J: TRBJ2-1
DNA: TGTGCCAGCAGCTTAGCGCGGGATGAGCAGTTCTTC
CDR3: CASSLARDEQFF

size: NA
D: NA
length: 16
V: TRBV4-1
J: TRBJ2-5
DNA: TGCGCCAGCAGCCCCCCGGGGCAGAACAGGCAAGAGACCCAGTACTTC
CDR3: CASSPPGQNRQETQYF

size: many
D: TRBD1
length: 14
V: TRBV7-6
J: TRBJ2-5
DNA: TGTGCCAGCAGCTCTCTGACAGGGGAAGAGACCCAGTACTTC
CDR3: CASSSLTGEETQYF

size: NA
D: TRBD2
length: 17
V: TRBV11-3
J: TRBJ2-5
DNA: TGTGCCAGCAGCTCCCGGCCTACGGGACTAGGGGAAGAGACCCAGTACTTC
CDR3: CASSSRPTGLGEETQYF

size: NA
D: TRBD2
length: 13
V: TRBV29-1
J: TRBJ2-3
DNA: TGCAGCGGAGCGGGAGGGGACACAGATACGCAGTATTTT
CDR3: CSGAGGDTDTQYF

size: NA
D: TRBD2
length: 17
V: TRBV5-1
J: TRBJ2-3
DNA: TGCGCCAGCACCGGGACTAGCGGGGGATCTTTCTCAGATACGCAGTATTTT
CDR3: CASTGTSGGSFSDTQYF

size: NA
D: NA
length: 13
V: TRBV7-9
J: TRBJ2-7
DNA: TGTGCCAGCAGCCCGCTCCCGGGGTACGAGCAGTACTTC
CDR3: CASSPLPGYEQYF

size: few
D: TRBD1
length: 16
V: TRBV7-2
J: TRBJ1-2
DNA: TGTGCCAGCAGCTCCATAGCGGGGACAGGGGGCACTGGCTACACCTTC
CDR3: CASSSIAGTGGTGYTF

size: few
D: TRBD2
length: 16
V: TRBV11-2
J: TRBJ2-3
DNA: TGTGCCAGCAGCTTAGGGGCAGCGGGGGGAACTGATACGCAGTATTTT
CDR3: CASSLGAAGGTDTQYF

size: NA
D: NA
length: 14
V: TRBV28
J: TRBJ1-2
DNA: TGTGCCAGCAGTAATGGACAGTCTACTTATGGCTACACCTTC
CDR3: CASSNGQSTYGYTF

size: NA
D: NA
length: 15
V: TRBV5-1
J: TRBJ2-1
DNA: TGCGCCAGCAGCAATAAGGGTGGGTCCTTCAATGAGCAGTTCTTC
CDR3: CASSNKGGSFNEQFF